These 25 T cell receptor beta chains were all obtained from the same sample, sequenced in a study of CD8 T cells in Susac syndrome. A quantity of 0.5 to 1 ug RNA underwent reverse transcription using random hexamers. MiXCR was run by TCRdb on the immunoSEQ multiplex PCR reads, yielding one entry per CDR3 protein. This sample yields almost 450,000 distinct CDR3 sequences, of which 85% to 90% are seen a single time; about 0.12% belongs to the top ten. The sequencing sample was made of CD8+ T cells from PBMCs. Receptor source: a human donor with multiple sclerosis.

V and J are TRBV5-6 and TRBJ1-1; D is possibly TRBD1 (6 bases). The CDR3 has 14 residues. Deletions cut 3 bases from V and 3 bases from J, with 12 bases between. The germline V gene has CDR1 SGHDT and CDR2 YYEEEE. CDR3 in amino acids: CASSSTGKDTEAFF. Written as DNA, the CDR3 is TGTGCCAGCAGCTCTACAGGGAAGGACACTGAAGCTTTCTTT.

The J gene is TRBJ2-5, the V gene TRBV7-9; weak D call: TRBD1 (5 bases). V lost 3 bases, J lost 2 bases, and 16 bases lay in between. Germline-derived CDR1 and CDR2 are SEHNR and FQNEAQ (reference sequence). The CDR3 contains 16 residues. The CDR3 reads CASSLPVRTSQETQYF. CDR3 in DNA: TGTGCCAGCAGCTTGCCTGTACGGACATCACAAGAGACCCAGTACTTC. The whole variable domain, filled in from reference TRBV7-9 and TRBJ2-5, reads DTGVSQNPRHKITKRGQNVTFRCDPISEHNRLYWYRQTLGQGPEFLTYFQNEAQLEKSRLLSDRFSAERPKGSFSTLEIQRTEQGDSAMYLCASSLPVRTSQETQYFGPGTRLLVL.

In regard to this clonotype: One junction end disagrees with the germline gene, perhaps due to a read error. The chain couples TRBV5-4 to TRBJ2-1, with D maybe TRBD1 (7 bases). Germline-derived CDR1 and CDR2 are SGHNT and YYREEE (reference sequence). CDR3 length: 14 residues. This CDR3 is CASNLAGGYNEQFF. The CDR3, as DNA: TGTGCCAGCAACTTGGCAGGGGGGTACAATGAGCAGTTCTTC. Full variable domain (outside the CDR3, taken from reference TRBV5-4 and TRBJ2-1): ETGVTQSPTHLIKTRGQQVTLRCSSQSGHNTVSWYQQALGQGPQFIFQYYREEENGRGNFPPRFSGLQFPNYSSELNVNALELDDSALYLCASNLAGGYNEQFFGPGTRLTVL.

The chain uses TRBV27 and TRBJ1-5; TRBD1 agrees at 7 bases. This CDR3 region has 13 residues. The V and J ends lost 5 bases and 9 bases, in that order; junction bases with no gene match: 7. CDR1 and CDR2 from the germline V gene are MNHEY and SMNVEV (reference sequence). The CDR3 region has the DNA TGTGCCAGCAGTCTGACAGGGAAGGGGCCCCAGCATTTT. The encoded protein is CASSLTGKGPQHF.

This chain connects TRBV27 to TRBJ1-2; D gene unclear. The CDR3 sequence is 13 residues long. Trimming took 5 bases from V and 4 from J, leaving 11 bases between them. Germline CDR1 and CDR2: MNHEY and SMNVEV (reference sequence). In nucleotides, the CDR3 is TGTGCCAGCAGTCTGCTGGGAAGCTATGGCTACACCTTC. It encodes CASSLLGSYGYTF.

The chain has TRBV3-1 and TRBJ1-1, with 7 bases lining up with TRBD1. V lost 3 bases, J lost 7 bases, and 2 bases stayed unmatched. The CDR3 extends over 12 amino acids. The V gene's germline CDR1 is LGHDT and CDR2 YNNKEL (reference sequence). CDR3 sequence reads: CASSQGTVEAFF. CDR3 bases: TGTGCCAGCAGCCAGGGGACAGTTGAAGCTTTCTTT.

The rearrangement uses TRBV3-1 and TRBJ1-4; TRBD1 matches 9 bases. Germline V lookup: CDR1 LGHDT, CDR2 YNNKEL (reference sequence). The CDR3 loop spans 20 amino acids. V shed 0 bases, J shed 0 bases, and the junction held 11 bases outside the gene matches. The CDR3, as DNA: TGTGCCAGCAGCCAAGATACCGGGGACAGGGTAGCTCCAACTAATGAAAAACTGTTTTTT. Translating gives CASSQDTGDRVAPTNEKLFF. Complete variable domain (other parts from reference TRBV3-1 and TRBJ1-4): DTAVSQTPKYLVTQMGNDKSIKCEQNLGHDTMYWYKQDSKKFLKIMFSYNNKELIINETVPNRFSPKSPDKAHLNLHINSLELGDSAVYFCASSQDTGDRVAPTNEKLFFGSGTQLSVL.

The rearrangement joins TRBV11-2 to TRBJ2-1; D unclear. This CDR3 spans 16 amino acids. The germline V gene has CDR1 SGHAT and CDR2 FQNNGV. V lost 0 bases to trimming and J lost 5 bases, with 14 bases between them. CDR3 nucleotides: TGTGCCAGCAGCTTAGATTACGGTGAAGAGGACAATGAGCAGTTCTTC. Translation: CASSLDYGEEDNEQFF.

This chain connects TRBV10-3 to TRBJ2-5; D is undetermined. The V end was cut by 0 bases, the J end by 0 bases, with 11 bases between. The germline CDR1 and CDR2 sequences are ENHRY and SYGVKD. The CDR3 has 16 amino acids. The CDR3 spells CAISESGVQHQETQYF. CDR3 coding DNA: TGTGCCATCAGTGAGTCAGGAGTTCAGCACCAAGAGACCCAGTACTTC.

This sequence joins TRBV5-6 and TRBJ2-1; D is perhaps TRBD2 (6 bases). Deletions cut 2 bases from V and 5 bases from J, with 17 bases between. The CDR3 sequence is 16 residues long. Looked up from germline, CDR1 is SGHDT and CDR2 is YYEEEE. Here the CDR3 DNA reads TGTGCCAGCAGCTTACCGGCGGGACTGGAAGACAATGAGCAGTTCTTC. Translation: CASSLPAGLEDNEQFF.

For the CDR3, the DNA is TGTGCCAGCACCCTAGAGGGGGCAGGATATGGCTACACCTTC. Amino acids: CASTLEGAGYGYTF. The J gene is TRBJ1-2, the V gene TRBV4-2, with TRBD1 matching over 7 bases. CDR1 LGHNA and CDR2 YNFKEQ come from the germline V gene. The trim removed 7 bases at V and 5 bases at J, leaving 10 bases unmatched. The CDR3 loop spans 14 amino acids.

The V gene is TRBV2, the J gene TRBJ1-5; D possibly corresponds to TRBD1 (5 bases). Germline lookup yields CDR1 SNHLY and CDR2 FYNNEI. The CDR3 loop spans 17 amino acids. Trimming left V 2 bases short and J 4 bases short, with 18 bases between. The CDR3 DNA is TGTGCCAGCAGTGAAACCCCTGGCCAAGGGGATAATCAGCCCCAGCATTTT. Translating gives CASSETPGQGDNQPQHF. Complete variable domain (other parts from reference TRBV2 and TRBJ1-5): EPEVTQTPSHQVTQMGQEVILRCVPISNHLYFYWYRQILGQKVEFLVSFYNNEISEKSEIFDDQFSVERPDGSNFTLKIRSTKLEDSAMYFCASSETPGQGDNQPQHFGDGTRLSIL.

This chain links TRBV20-1 with TRBJ2-7; TRBD1 matches 9 bases. The CDR3 consists of 15 residues. With V trimmed by 1 base and J by 2 bases, 6 bases remained unmatched. Germline CDR1 DFQATT, CDR2 SNEGSKA (reference sequence). The DNA of the CDR3 is TGCAGTGCTAGAGTTGGGACAGGGTTCCCCTACGAGCAGTACTTC. Translation gives CSARVGTGFPYEQYF.

The genes are TRBV6-1 and TRBJ1-5, with D perhaps matching TRBD1 (5 bases). The length of the CDR3 is 17 residues. The germline V gene encodes CDR1 MNHNS and CDR2 SASEGT. V was shortened by 1 base and J by 4 bases, with 17 bases between the two germline ends. The chain's CDR3 is CASSEVIRGGENQPQHF. CDR3 nucleotide sequence: TGTGCCAGCAGTGAAGTTATTAGGGGAGGGGAAAATCAGCCCCAGCATTTT.

The chain employs TRBV7-9 and TRBJ2-7; possibly TRBD1 for D (6 bases). The V end was cut by 5 bases, the J end by 0 bases, with 20 bases between. CDR1 and CDR2 from the germline V gene are SEHNR and FQNEAQ (reference sequence). The CDR3 loop spans 17 amino acids. The CDR3 DNA is TGTGCCAGCAGCCCAGGGGTGGGACGGATGCGCTCCTACGAGCAGTACTTC. Translation: CASSPGVGRMRSYEQYF.

The chain uses TRBV2 and TRBJ1-5; D is uncertain. V was trimmed by 6 bases and J by 0 bases, leaving 9 bases between them. From germline, CDR1 is SNHLY and CDR2 FYNNEI. This CDR3 spans 14 amino acids. For the CDR3, the DNA is TGTGCCAGCAGGGGAATTTATAGCAATCAGCCCCAGCATTTT. Translating it yields CASRGIYSNQPQHF.

The chain couples TRBV6-2 or TRBV6-3 to TRBJ2-1; D is unresolved. CDR3 length: 14 amino acids. Germline V CDR1 and CDR2: MNHEY, SVGEGT. V was trimmed by 4 bases and J by 4 bases, leaving 11 bases between them. CDR3 nucleotide sequence: TGTGCCAGCAGTTTACAAGAGGTTTACAATGAGCAGTTCTTC. This gives the protein CASSLQEVYNEQFF.

This chain connects TRBV3-1 to TRBJ2-5, with 8 bases matching TRBD1. The ends lost 3 bases at V and 3 bases at J; junction bases unmatched: 6. CDR3 length equals 15 residues. Germline V gene sequence: CDR1 LGHDT, CDR2 YNNKEL (reference sequence). CDR3 residues: CASSHAGQGEETQYF. The CDR3, as DNA: TGTGCCAGCAGCCACGCCGGACAGGGAGAAGAGACCCAGTACTTC.

The chain carries TRBV27 and TRBJ2-7; D could derive from TRBD1 or TRBD2 (6 bases each). Per the germline V gene, CDR1 is MNHEY and CDR2 is SMNVEV (reference sequence). This CDR3 contains 16 residues. Trimming took 3 bases from V and 4 from J, leaving 19 bases between them. The CDR3 DNA reads TGTGCCAGCAGTTTGTCTCGGGGGAGTACAGGGTACGAGCAGTACTTC. Protein sequence: CASSLSRGSTGYEQYF.

The gene calls are TRBV30 and TRBJ1-2, with D unclear. Germline V gene data show CDR1 as GTSNPN and CDR2 as SVGIG (reference sequence). V lost 5 bases and J 8 bases, leaving 9 bases between the germline ends. The CDR3 has 10 residues. The CDR3 coding sequence is TGTGCCTGGTTTGATGGGGGCTACACCTTC. Amino acid sequence: CAWFDGGYTF.

V usage is TRBV25-1 and J usage is TRBJ2-6; D gene uncertain. Trimming removed 1 base at V and 4 bases at J, with 8 bases between. From germline, CDR1 is MGHDK and CDR2 SYGVNS. CDR3 length: 15 residues. DNA for the CDR3: TGTGCCAGCAGTGAATCCCTGGTGGGGGCCAACGTCCTGACTTTC. Protein: CASSESLVGANVLTF.

The gene calls are TRBV7-9 and TRBJ2-2, with 7 bases aligning to TRBD2. V lost 2 bases and J lost 3; bases outside the gene matches: 3. There are 15 residues in the CDR3. The germline CDR1 and CDR2 sequences are SEHNR and FQNEAQ (reference sequence). The chain's CDR3 is CASSLPGGDTGELFF. The CDR3 region has the DNA TGTGCCAGCAGCTTACCGGGGGGAGACACCGGGGAGCTGTTTTTT.

A few counts support this clonotype. V and J are TRBV7-9 and TRBJ1-3, with unresolved D. This CDR3 is built from 12 residues. CDR1 and CDR2 from the germline V gene are SEHNR and FQNEAQ (reference sequence). Trimming removed 5 bases from V and 5 bases from J, with 7 bases in between. The chain's CDR3 is CASSHLRNTIYF. For the CDR3, the DNA is TGTGCCAGCAGCCACCTCCGAAACACCATATATTTT.

This rearrangement joins TRBV6-1 to TRBJ1-4, with 8 bases lining up with TRBD1. The CDR3 runs to 16 residues. The trim removed 7 bases at V and 4 bases at J, leaving 11 bases unmatched. CDR1 MNHNS and CDR2 SASEGT come from the germline V gene. CDR3 DNA sequence: TGTGCCAGCAAGACAGCGACAGGGGAGATTAATGAAAAACTGTTTTTT. It codes for CASKTATGEINEKLFF.

The chain couples TRBV3-1 to TRBJ1-1; D may be TRBD1 (5 bases). This CDR3 region has 15 residues. Germline lookup yields CDR1 LGHDT and CDR2 YNNKEL (reference sequence). The germline V and J ends were trimmed by 4 bases and 4 bases, with 16 bases remaining between them. CDR3 sequence (DNA): TGTGCCAGCAGCCCGGGACTAACGAAGAGCACTGAAGCTTTCTTT. Its protein is CASSPGLTKSTEAFF.